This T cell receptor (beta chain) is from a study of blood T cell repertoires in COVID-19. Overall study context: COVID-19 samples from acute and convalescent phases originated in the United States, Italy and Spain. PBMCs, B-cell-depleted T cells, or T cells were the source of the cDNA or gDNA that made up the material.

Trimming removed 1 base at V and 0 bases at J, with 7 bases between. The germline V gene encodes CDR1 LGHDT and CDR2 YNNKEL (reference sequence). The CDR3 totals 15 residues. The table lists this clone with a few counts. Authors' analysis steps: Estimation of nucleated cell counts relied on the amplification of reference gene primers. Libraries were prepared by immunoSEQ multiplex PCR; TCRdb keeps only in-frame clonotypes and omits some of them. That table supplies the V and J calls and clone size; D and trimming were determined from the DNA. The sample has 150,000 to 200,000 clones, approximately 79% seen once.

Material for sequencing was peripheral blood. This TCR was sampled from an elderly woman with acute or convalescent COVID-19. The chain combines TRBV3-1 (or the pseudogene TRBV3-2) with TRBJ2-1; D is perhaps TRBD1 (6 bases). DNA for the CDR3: TGTGCCAGCAGCCAAGTACAGGGCTCCTACAATGAGCAGTTCTTC. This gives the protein CASSQVQGSYNEQFF.